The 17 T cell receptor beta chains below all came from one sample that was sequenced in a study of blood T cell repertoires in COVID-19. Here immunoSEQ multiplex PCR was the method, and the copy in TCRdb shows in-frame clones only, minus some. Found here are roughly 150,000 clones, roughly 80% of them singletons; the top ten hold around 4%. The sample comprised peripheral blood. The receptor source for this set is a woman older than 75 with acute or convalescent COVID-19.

The CDR3 DNA reads TGTGCCGTAAATCAGGGGGGTGTAGGCGAGCAGTACTTC. This sequence encodes CAVNQGGVGEQYF. The rearrangement joins TRBV28 to TRBJ2-7, with D tentatively TRBD1 (7 bases). Trimming removed 11 bases from V and 6 bases from J, with 20 bases in between. CDR1 and CDR2 (germline): MDHEN, SYDVKM. The CDR3 consists of 13 residues. Full variable domain (outside the CDR3, taken from reference TRBV28 and TRBJ2-7): DVKVTQSSRYLVKRTGEKVFLECVQDMDHENMFWYRQDPGLGLRLIYFSYDVKMKEKGDIPEGYSVSREKKERFSLILESASTNQTSMYLCAVNQGGVGEQYFGPGTRLTVT.

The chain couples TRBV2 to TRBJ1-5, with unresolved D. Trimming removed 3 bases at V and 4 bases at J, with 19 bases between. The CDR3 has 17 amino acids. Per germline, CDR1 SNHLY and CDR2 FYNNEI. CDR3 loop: CASSEGGLRTRNQPQHF. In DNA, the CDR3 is TGTGCCAGCAGTGAGGGAGGACTCCGGACTAGAAATCAGCCCCAGCATTTT.

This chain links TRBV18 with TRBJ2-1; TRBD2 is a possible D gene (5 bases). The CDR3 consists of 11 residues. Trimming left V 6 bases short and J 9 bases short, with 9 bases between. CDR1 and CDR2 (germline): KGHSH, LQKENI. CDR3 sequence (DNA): TGTGCCAGCTCGCGGGTTGGTGAGCAGTTCTTC. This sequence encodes CASSRVGEQFF.

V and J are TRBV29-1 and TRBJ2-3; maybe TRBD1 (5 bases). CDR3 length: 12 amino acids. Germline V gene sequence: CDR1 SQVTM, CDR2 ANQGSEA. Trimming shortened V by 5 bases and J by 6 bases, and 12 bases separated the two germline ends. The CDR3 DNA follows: TGCAGCGTTATGACAGCCCGGGATACGCAGTATTTT. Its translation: CSVMTARDTQYF.

This chain's CDR3 is CASSLVGLGGTEAFF. The CDR3, as DNA: TGCGCCAGCAGCTTGGTGGGGCTTGGAGGGACTGAAGCTTTCTTT. The chain carries TRBV5-1 and TRBJ1-1; weak D call: TRBD1 (5 bases). Germline V gene sequence: CDR1 SGHRS, CDR2 YFSETQ. CDR3 length: 15 residues. V was cut by 0 bases and J by 5 bases, with 14 bases left in between.

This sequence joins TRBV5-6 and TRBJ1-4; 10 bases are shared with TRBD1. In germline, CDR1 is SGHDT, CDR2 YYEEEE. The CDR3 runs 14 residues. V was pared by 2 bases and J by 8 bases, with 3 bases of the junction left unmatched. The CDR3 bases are TGTGCCAGCAGCTTAGGGACAGGGGACGAAAAACTGTTTTTT. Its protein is CASSLGTGDEKLFF.

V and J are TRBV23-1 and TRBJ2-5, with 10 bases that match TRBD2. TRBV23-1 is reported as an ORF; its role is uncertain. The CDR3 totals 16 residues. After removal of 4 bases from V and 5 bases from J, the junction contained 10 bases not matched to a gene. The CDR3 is CASSPSALAGRETQYF. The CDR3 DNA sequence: TGCGCCAGCAGTCCATCGGCACTAGCGGGAAGGGAGACCCAGTACTTC.

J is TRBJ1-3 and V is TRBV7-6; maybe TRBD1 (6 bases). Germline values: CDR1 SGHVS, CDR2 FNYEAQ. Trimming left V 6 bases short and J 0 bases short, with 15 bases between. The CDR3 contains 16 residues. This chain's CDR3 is CASSREQGLSGNTIYF. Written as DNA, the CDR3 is TGTGCCAGCAGTAGGGAACAGGGCCTCTCTGGAAACACCATATATTTT.

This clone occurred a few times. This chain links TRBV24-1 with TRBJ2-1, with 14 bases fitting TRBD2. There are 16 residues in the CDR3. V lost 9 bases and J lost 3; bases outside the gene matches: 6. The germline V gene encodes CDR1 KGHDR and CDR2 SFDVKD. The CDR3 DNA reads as TGTGCCACCGGACTAGCGGGAGGCCGGAGCTACAATGAGCAGTTCTTC. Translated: CATGLAGGRSYNEQFF.

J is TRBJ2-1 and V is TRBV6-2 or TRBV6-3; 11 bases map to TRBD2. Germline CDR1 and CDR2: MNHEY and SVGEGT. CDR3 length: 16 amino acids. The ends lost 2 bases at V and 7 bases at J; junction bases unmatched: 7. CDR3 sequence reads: CASSYVLAGDRNEQFF. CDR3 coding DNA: TGTGCCAGCAGTTACGTACTAGCGGGAGATAGGAATGAGCAGTTCTTC.

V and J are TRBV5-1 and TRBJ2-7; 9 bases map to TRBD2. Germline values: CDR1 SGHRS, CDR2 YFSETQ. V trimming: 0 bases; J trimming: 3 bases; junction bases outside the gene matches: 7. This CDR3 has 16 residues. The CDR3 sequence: CASSLAATSGYYEQYF. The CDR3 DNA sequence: TGCGCCAGCAGCTTGGCCGCGACTAGCGGTTACTACGAGCAGTACTTC.

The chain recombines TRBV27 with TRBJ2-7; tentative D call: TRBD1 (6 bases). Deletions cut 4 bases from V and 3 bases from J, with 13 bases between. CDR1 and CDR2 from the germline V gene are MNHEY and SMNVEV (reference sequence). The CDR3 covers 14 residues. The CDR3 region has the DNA TGTGCCAGCAGTTACACGACAGGATTCTACGAGCAGTACTTC. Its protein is CASSYTTGFYEQYF.

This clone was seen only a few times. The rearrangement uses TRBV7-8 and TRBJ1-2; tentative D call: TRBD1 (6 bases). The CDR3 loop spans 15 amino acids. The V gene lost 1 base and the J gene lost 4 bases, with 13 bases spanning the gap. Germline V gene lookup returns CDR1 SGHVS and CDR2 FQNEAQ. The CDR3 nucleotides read TGTGCCAGCAGCTTAGGTCACAGGGACGCCTATGGCTACACCTTC. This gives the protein CASSLGHRDAYGYTF. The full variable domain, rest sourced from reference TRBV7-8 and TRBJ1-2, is GAGVSQSPRYKVAKRGQDVALRCDPISGHVSLFWYQQALGQGPEFLTYFQNEAQLDKSGLPSDRFFAERPEGSVSTLKIQRTQQEDSAVYLCASSLGHRDAYGYTFGSGTRLTVV.

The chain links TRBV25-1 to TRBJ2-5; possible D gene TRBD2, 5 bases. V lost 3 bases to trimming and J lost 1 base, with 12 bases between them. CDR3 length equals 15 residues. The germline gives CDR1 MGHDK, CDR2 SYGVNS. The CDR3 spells CASSDPHSGQETQYF. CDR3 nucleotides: TGTGCCAGCAGTGACCCCCACAGCGGCCAAGAGACCCAGTACTTC.

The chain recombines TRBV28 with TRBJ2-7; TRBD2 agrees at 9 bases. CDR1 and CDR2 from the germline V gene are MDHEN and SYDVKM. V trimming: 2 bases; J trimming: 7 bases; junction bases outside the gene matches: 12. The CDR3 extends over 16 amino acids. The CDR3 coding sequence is TGTGCCAGCAGTTTAAACTCTTGGACTAGCGTGGGGGAGCAGTACTTC. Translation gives CASSLNSWTSVGEQYF.

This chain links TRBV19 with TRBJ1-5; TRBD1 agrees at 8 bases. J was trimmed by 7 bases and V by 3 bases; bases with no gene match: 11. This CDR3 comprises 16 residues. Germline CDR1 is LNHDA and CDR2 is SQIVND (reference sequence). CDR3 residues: CASSIYWVQGVQPQHF. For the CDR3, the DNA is TGTGCCAGTAGTATTTACTGGGTACAGGGGGTCCAGCCCCAGCATTTT.

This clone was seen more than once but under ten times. The CDR3 bases are TGTGCCATCAGAGGGCAGGGGAGAGGCTACACCTTC. This sequence encodes CAIRGQGRGYTF. The chain recombines TRBV10-3 with TRBJ1-2; a weak D match, TRBD1 (6 bases). The CDR3 contains 12 residues. V was cut by 6 bases and J by 8 bases, with 13 bases left in between. Germline assignment: CDR1 ENHRY and CDR2 SYGVKD.